This section outlines one T cell receptor (beta chain) sequence together with its context. The target antigen is unknown. Since a much larger clone is just one base distant, this may be a read error. These data are taken from a study of response to subunit inactivated influenza vaccine. Study-level results: T cells newly recruited by each seasonal influenza vaccination are few, the authors suggested.

One entry per CDR3 protein, called by TCRdb with MiXCR from the RT-PCR reads. In the table there are over 450,000 distinct CDR3 sequences, about an eighth of which are singletons. This CDR3 region has 15 residues. The germline gives CDR1 SQVTM, CDR2 ANQGSEA. This TCR was sampled from a man aged 45 to 65 who received an inactivated influenza vaccine. The material sequenced was PBMCs from blood, taken roughly 48 days after vaccination. The rearrangement uses TRBV29-1 and TRBJ2-4; 8 nucleotides align to TRBD2. The CDR3 is CSVESGRGGTGIQDF. The CDR3 bases are TGCAGCGTTGAATCCGGGAGGGGCGGGACTGGCATTCAGGACTTC.